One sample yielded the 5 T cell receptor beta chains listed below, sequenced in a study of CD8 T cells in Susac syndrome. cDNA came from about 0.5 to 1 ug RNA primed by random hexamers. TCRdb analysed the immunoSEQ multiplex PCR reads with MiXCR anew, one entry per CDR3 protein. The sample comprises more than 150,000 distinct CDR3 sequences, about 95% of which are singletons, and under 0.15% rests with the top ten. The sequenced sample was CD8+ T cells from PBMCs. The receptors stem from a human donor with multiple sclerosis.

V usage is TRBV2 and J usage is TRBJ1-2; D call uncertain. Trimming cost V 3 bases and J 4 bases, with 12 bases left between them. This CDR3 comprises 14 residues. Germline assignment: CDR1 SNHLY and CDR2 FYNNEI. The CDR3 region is CASSDHTTAYGYTF. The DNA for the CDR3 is TGTGCCAGCAGTGACCACACGACGGCCTATGGCTACACCTTC.

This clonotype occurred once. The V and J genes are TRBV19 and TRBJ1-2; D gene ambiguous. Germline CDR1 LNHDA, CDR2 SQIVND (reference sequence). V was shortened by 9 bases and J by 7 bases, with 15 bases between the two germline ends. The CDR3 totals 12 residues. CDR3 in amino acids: CASQWVQGGYTF. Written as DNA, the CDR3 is TGTGCCAGCCAATGGGTTCAAGGTGGCTACACCTTC. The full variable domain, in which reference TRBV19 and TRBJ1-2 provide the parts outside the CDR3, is DGGITQSPKYLFRKEGQNVTLSCEQNLNHDAMYWYRQDPGQGLRLIYYSQIVNDFQKGDIAEGYSVSREKKESFPLTVTSAQKNPTAFYLCASQWVQGGYTFGSGTRLTVV.

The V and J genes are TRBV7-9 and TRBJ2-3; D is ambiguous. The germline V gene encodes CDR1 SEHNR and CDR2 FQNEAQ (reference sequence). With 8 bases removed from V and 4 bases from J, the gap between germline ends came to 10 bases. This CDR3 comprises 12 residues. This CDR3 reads CASEDRADTQYF. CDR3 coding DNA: TGTGCCAGCGAAGATCGGGCAGATACGCAGTATTTT.

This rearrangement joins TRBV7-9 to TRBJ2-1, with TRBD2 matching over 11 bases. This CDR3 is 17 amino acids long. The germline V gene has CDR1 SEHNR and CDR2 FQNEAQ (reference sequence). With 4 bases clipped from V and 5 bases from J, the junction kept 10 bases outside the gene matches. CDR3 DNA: TGTGCCAGCAGCTCCAGGACTAGCGGGCCCCGAAACAATGAGCAGTTCTTC. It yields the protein CASSSRTSGPRNNEQFF.

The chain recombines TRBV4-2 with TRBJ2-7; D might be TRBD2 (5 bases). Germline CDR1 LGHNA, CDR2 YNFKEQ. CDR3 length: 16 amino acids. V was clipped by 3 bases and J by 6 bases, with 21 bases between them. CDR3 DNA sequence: TGTGCCAGCAGCCAGGCGGGCCAGTCGGAGATAAGCGAGCAGTACGTC. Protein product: CASSQAGQSEISEQYV.